These 26 T cell receptor beta chains came from one sample sequenced in a study of a mutant IDH1 vaccine in newly diagnosed glioma. Time point: baseline, week 1 (first vaccination visit). The sample's treatment: pre-vaccination baseline after standard-of-care therapy. Sequencing was performed with immunoSEQ multiplex PCR; in TCRdb, only in-frame clones are kept and a portion is missing. Of tens of thousands of clones listed, approximately 80% were seen once; the top ten hold roughly 8.6%. The sample was peripheral blood mononuclear cells (PBMCs), taken from a glioma patient treated with radiotherapy, temozolomide or both. The receptor source for this set is a man aged 45-65 years with glioma. Some clones in this sample may be carry-over from other donors' samples.

V is TRBV6-1 and J is TRBJ2-4; 7 positions agree with TRBD2. This CDR3 has 12 amino acids. The V segment lost 6 bases and the J segment 8 bases; nucleotides outside the gene matches: 4. Germline-derived CDR1 and CDR2 are MNHNS and SASEGT. CDR3: CASRDAGDIQYF. The CDR3 DNA reads TGTGCCAGCAGGGACGCGGGAGACATTCAGTACTTC.

The rearrangement uses TRBV4-3 and TRBJ2-7; unclear D gene. Trimming removed 0 bases at V and 2 bases at J, with 11 bases between. Germline V gene data show CDR1 as LGHNA and CDR2 as YSLEER. The CDR3 is 15 amino acids. CDR3 protein: CASSQDQNGPYEQYF. In DNA form, the CDR3 reads TGCGCCAGCAGCCAAGATCAAAACGGACCCTACGAGCAGTACTTC.

This chain links TRBV19 with TRBJ1-4, with 9 positions matching TRBD1. V shed 4 bases and J 3 bases; nucleotides not matched to a gene: 6. Germline V gene lookup returns CDR1 LNHDA and CDR2 SQIVND (reference sequence). CDR3 length: 16 residues. CDR3 residues: CASSTPGQGPNEKLFF. CDR3 in DNA: TGTGCCAGTAGTACTCCCGGACAGGGGCCTAATGAAAAACTGTTTTTT. The entire variable domain, with the rest obtained from reference TRBV19 and TRBJ1-4, is as follows: DGGITQSPKYLFRKEGQNVTLSCEQNLNHDAMYWYRQDPGQGLRLIYYSQIVNDFQKGDIAEGYSVSREKKESFPLTVTSAQKNPTAFYLCASSTPGQGPNEKLFFGSGTQLSVL.

This rearrangement joins TRBV7-2 to TRBJ1-1, with D perhaps matching TRBD1 (5 bases). The V and J ends lost 1 base and 1 base respectively, with 7 bases between them. This CDR3 spans 14 amino acids. Germline values: CDR1 SGHTA, CDR2 FQGNSA. CDR3 DNA: TGTGCCAGCAGCTTAGGCGGGACGAACACTGAAGCTTTCTTT. This codes for CASSLGGTNTEAFF.

This clone was picked up one time. V is TRBV11-2 and J is TRBJ1-2, with D perhaps matching TRBD1 (6 bases). Trimming left V 4 bases short and J 8 bases short, with 14 bases between. CDR1 and CDR2 (germline): SGHAT, FQNNGV. The CDR3 runs 13 residues. DNA of the CDR3: TGTGCCAGCAGCTCTACAGGGTTCGGGGGCTACACCTTC. Translated, it gives CASSSTGFGGYTF.

By sample share, this clone is medium-sized (0.01 to 0.1%). The chain joins TRBV30 to TRBJ1-4; D might be TRBD1 (6 bases). This CDR3 is 14 amino acids long. Germline assignment: CDR1 GTSNPN and CDR2 SVGIG (reference sequence). For the CDR3, the DNA is TGTGTGATGAAACAGGGACCCAATAATGAAAAACTGTTTTTT. As protein: CVMKQGPNNEKLFF.

V is TRBV28 and J is TRBJ1-3, with D uncertain. Germline CDR1 and CDR2: MDHEN and SYDVKM. V lost 4 bases and J 1 base, leaving 8 bases between the germline ends. This CDR3 region has 14 residues. CDR3 DNA: TGTGCCAGCAGTTACGGATGGTCTGGAAACACCATATATTTT. Translation: CASSYGWSGNTIYF.

This clone was seen once. The rearrangement joins TRBV2 to TRBJ2-7, with 9 bases lining up with TRBD1. Germline V gene data show CDR1 as SNHLY and CDR2 as FYNNEI. V gave up 3 bases and J gave up 4 bases; unmatched junction bases: 10. The CDR3 spans 16 residues. CDR3 in amino acids: CASSDLGQGSDYEQYF. The CDR3 DNA reads as TGTGCCAGCAGTGATTTGGGACAGGGCTCGGATTACGAGCAGTACTTC.

This clone has a single count. V gene TRBV5-1 combines with J gene TRBJ1-2; unclear D gene. Trimming pared 4 bases from V and 0 bases from J, leaving 7 bases between. Germline V CDR1 and CDR2: SGHRS, YFSETQ. The CDR3 is made up of 13 amino acids. CDR3: CASSGNSNYGYTF. In nucleotides, the CDR3 is TGCGCCAGCAGCGGGAACTCTAACTATGGCTACACCTTC.

The chain couples TRBV5-6 to TRBJ2-1, with D perhaps TRBD2 (6 bases). Looked up from germline, CDR1 is SGHDT and CDR2 is YYEEEE. This CDR3 spans 16 amino acids. The V end was cut by 0 bases, the J end by 7 bases, with 17 bases between. The CDR3 DNA is TGTGCCAGCAGCTTGGAGGTGTTAGCGGCTGGGAATGAGCAGTTCTTC. This encodes CASSLEVLAAGNEQFF.

As for this clone: Sequence at one end of the junction differs from germline and may be a read error. The rearrangement links TRBV7-7 to TRBJ2-5; 8 bases fit TRBD1. CDR3 length equals 15 residues. Per the germline V gene, CDR1 is SSHAT and CDR2 is FNYEAQ (reference sequence). The CDR3: CASSTDRVAGETQYF. CDR3 in DNA: TGTGCTAGCAGCACGGACAGGGTAGCTGGAGAGACCCAGTACTTC.

This clone was seen more than once but under ten times. V gene TRBV11-3 combines with J gene TRBJ2-6, with no clear D. The CDR3 is 16 amino acids. Germline CDR1 and CDR2: SGHNT and YENEEA. The ends were cut back, 1 base at V and 2 bases at J, with 9 bases in the middle. This CDR3 is CASSLAFRTGANVLTF. The CDR3 coding sequence is TGTGCCAGCAGCTTAGCTTTCCGCACTGGGGCCAACGTCCTGACTTTC.

The rearrangement links TRBV10-1 to TRBJ2-3; 7 nucleotides agree with TRBD2. J gave up 2 bases and V 8 bases, and 22 bases lay outside the gene matches. The CDR3 loop spans 19 amino acids. Looked up from germline, CDR1 is WNHNN and CDR2 is SYGVQD (reference sequence). Here the CDR3 reads CASQCASGPLGPITDTQYF. The CDR3, as DNA: TGCGCCAGCCAGTGTGCTAGCGGCCCCCTGGGTCCCATCACAGATACGCAGTATTTT.

V is TRBV10-3 and J is TRBJ1-1; the D gene is possibly TRBD1 (6 bases). V lost 5 bases and J lost 1, with 11 bases in between. This CDR3 has 14 residues. Germline CDR1 reads ENHRY; CDR2 reads SYGVKD. The CDR3 spells CAISKDRENTEAFF. In nucleotides, the CDR3 is TGTGCCATCAGTAAGGACAGAGAGAACACTGAAGCTTTCTTT.

This clone showed up just once. The V call is TRBV10-3, the J call TRBJ2-7; 7 nucleotides match TRBD2. After removal of 2 bases from V and 7 bases from J, the junction contained 8 bases not matched to a gene. This CDR3 has 14 amino acids. Looked up from germline, CDR1 is ENHRY and CDR2 is SYGVKD. CDR3 protein: CAISERAGPWEQYF. The CDR3, as DNA: TGTGCCATCAGTGAGCGAGCGGGACCGTGGGAGCAGTACTTC.

This clone was detected only a few times. The genes are TRBV19 and TRBJ1-5; D unresolved. The length of the CDR3 is 14 residues. The V gene's germline CDR1 is LNHDA and CDR2 SQIVND (reference sequence). Trimming stripped 5 bases from V and 2 bases from J, with 10 bases between. CDR3 DNA sequence: TGTGCCAGTAGTCAGTACCAGGGCAATCAGCCCCAGCATTTT. It specifies CASSQYQGNQPQHF. Combining the CDR3 with reference TRBV19 and TRBJ1-5 gives the whole variable domain DGGITQSPKYLFRKEGQNVTLSCEQNLNHDAMYWYRQDPGQGLRLIYYSQIVNDFQKGDIAEGYSVSREKKESFPLTVTSAQKNPTAFYLCASSQYQGNQPQHFGDGTRLSIL.

The chain combines TRBV29-1 with TRBJ2-3, with 15 bases aligning to TRBD2. Germline V gene sequence: CDR1 SQVTM, CDR2 ANQGSEA. This CDR3 has 17 residues. V trimming: 4 bases; J trimming: 1 base; junction bases outside the gene matches: 6. CDR3 amino acids: CSVGGLAGGHGTDTQYF. The CDR3 region has the DNA TGCAGCGTTGGCGGACTAGCGGGAGGGCATGGCACAGATACGCAGTATTTT.

CDR3 loop: CSVDDEQFF. In nucleotides, the CDR3 is TGCAGCGTTGACGATGAGCAGTTCTTC. J is TRBJ2-1 and V is TRBV29-1; D not certain. The CDR3 is 9 residues long. CDR1 SQVTM and CDR2 ANQGSEA come from the germline V gene. V lost 3 bases, J lost 8 bases, and 2 bases lay in between.

The rearrangement uses TRBV6-5 and TRBJ1-2; TRBD1 might be the D (5 bases). This CDR3 comprises 13 residues. V was cut by 6 bases and J by 3 bases, with 11 bases left in between. In germline, CDR1 is MNHEY, CDR2 SVGAGI. The DNA of the CDR3 is TGTGCCAGCAGAGCCGGGACGGACTATGGCTACACCTTC. Protein product: CASRAGTDYGYTF.

A single count supports this clone. The chain carries TRBV6-6 and TRBJ2-2; TRBD1 might be the D (5 bases). This CDR3 region has 15 residues. The V end lost 8 bases, the J end lost 4 bases, and 17 bases lay between the germline ends. CDR1 is MNHNY and CDR2 is SVGAGI in the germline V gene (reference sequence). This chain's CDR3 is CASHKGLVLTGELFF. In DNA, the CDR3 is TGTGCCAGCCATAAGGGGCTAGTCCTCACCGGGGAGCTGTTTTTT.

V and J are TRBV27 and TRBJ2-7, with 11 bases identical to TRBD2. The CDR3 totals 15 residues. With 6 bases clipped from V and 2 bases from J, the junction kept 6 bases outside the gene matches. Germline CDR1 and CDR2: MNHEY and SMNVEV (reference sequence). The CDR3 nucleotides read TGTGCCAGCAGGCACGGACTAGCGGGCCCCTACGAGCAGTACTTC. Its protein is CASRHGLAGPYEQYF.

The chain couples TRBV15 to TRBJ1-2; the D gene is possibly TRBD1 (5 bases). V dropped 0 bases and J dropped 4 bases, with 12 bases sitting between them. This CDR3 contains 15 residues. The germline V gene encodes CDR1 LNHNV and CDR2 YYDKDF (reference sequence). The CDR3 region has the DNA TGTGCCACCAGCAGAGACCACGGGGCTCCCTATGGCTACACCTTC. Its translation: CATSRDHGAPYGYTF.

The table lists this clone with a few counts. The V gene is TRBV6-5, the J gene TRBJ1-1; D is undetermined. Germline values: CDR1 MNHEY, CDR2 SVGAGI. This CDR3 is 13 amino acids long. Trimming stripped 3 bases from V and 1 base from J, with 6 bases between. Written as DNA, the CDR3 is TGTGCCAGCAGTTATGGCGGGAACACTGAAGCTTTCTTT. Amino acid sequence: CASSYGGNTEAFF.

V and J are TRBV7-2 and TRBJ1-1; 7 bases map to TRBD1. V lost 2 bases to trimming and J lost 11 bases; unmatched junction nucleotides: 5. The CDR3 is made up of 12 amino acids. Germline V gene lookup returns CDR1 SGHTA and CDR2 FQGNSA. The chain's CDR3 is CASSLYQGGAFF. CDR3 bases: TGTGCCAGCAGCTTATACCAGGGGGGGGCTTTCTTT.

This chain joins TRBV29-1 and TRBJ2-2, with D possibly being TRBD1 (6 bases). This CDR3 spans 11 amino acids. Between the trimmed V and J ends, which lost 7 bases and 3 bases, there was a span of 6 bases. Per germline, CDR1 SQVTM and CDR2 ANQGSEA. This CDR3 reads CSGTDTGELFF. In DNA, the CDR3 is TGCAGCGGGACAGACACCGGGGAGCTGTTTTTT.

The chain links TRBV5-4 to TRBJ1-1, with 7 bases that match TRBD1. Germline V CDR1 and CDR2: SGHNT, YYREEE (reference sequence). This CDR3 region has 15 residues. J was trimmed by 1 base and V by 2 bases; bases with no gene match: 5. The CDR3 DNA reads TGTGCCAGCAGCTTAACAGGGGATGGGAACACTGAAGCTTTCTTT. It encodes CASSLTGDGNTEAFF.